This TCR beta chain is from a study of cytomegalovirus exposure and HLA in healthy donors. The PCR employed 60 Vbeta primers together with 13 Jbeta primers. The protocol was immunoSEQ multiplex PCR, while the TCRdb copy is restricted to in-frame clones and leaves out a portion. Counted here are roughly 110,000 clones, around 73% occurring once; the ten biggest clones make up 7.8%. As concerns this clone: What it binds is not known.

Study-level findings and limits: A later analysis reportedly identified an Asian-associated ancestry cluster as carrying fewer N-insertions than the roughly 720-donor mean. Rare TCR sequences dominated, though some public TCRs recurred in many donors.

This sequence was found in a man younger than 45 in good health and CMV-seronegative. The sequenced sample consisted of PBMCs.

The CDR3 nucleotides read TGTGCCAGCAGCCCTAGGACACACGGATATTTGACAGATACGCAGTATTTT. Encoded protein: CASSPRTHGYLTDTQYF. The chain joins TRBV7-6 to TRBJ2-3, with a weak D call TRBD1 (5 bases). CDR3 size: 17 residues. Germline-derived CDR1 and CDR2 are SGHVS and FNYEAQ. Trimming stripped 5 bases from V and 3 bases from J, with 21 bases between.